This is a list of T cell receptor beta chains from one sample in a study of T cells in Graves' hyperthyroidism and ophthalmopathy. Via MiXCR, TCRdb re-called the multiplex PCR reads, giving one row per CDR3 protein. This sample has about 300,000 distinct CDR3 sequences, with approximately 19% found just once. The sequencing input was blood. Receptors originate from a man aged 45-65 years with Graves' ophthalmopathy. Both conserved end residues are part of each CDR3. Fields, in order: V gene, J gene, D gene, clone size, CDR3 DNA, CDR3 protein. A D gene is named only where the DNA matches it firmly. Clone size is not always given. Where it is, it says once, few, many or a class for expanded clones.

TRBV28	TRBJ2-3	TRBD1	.	TGTGCCAGCAGGCACCGGGACAGGGAGGAGTATTTT	CASRHRDREEYF
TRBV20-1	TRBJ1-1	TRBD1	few	TGCAGTGCTCGACAGGGGGGTAGCACTGAAGCTTTCTTT	CSARQGGSTEAFF
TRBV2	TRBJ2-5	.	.	TGTGCCAGCAAAAGGGACTCCGTCGAACAAGAGACCCAGTACTTC	CASKRDSVEQETQYF
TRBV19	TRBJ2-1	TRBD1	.	TGTGCCAGTAATCGAGCCCAAAGAGGGCAGGGGGAAGTGTTCTTC	CASNRAQRGQGEVFF
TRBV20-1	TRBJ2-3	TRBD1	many	TGCAGTGCTAGAGATCTGGGACAGGCGAACACAGATACGCAGTATTTT	CSARDLGQANTDTQYF
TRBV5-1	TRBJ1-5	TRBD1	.	TGCGCCAGCAGCTTAGGGGGCAATAGCAATCAGCCCCAGCATTTT	CASSLGGNSNQPQHF
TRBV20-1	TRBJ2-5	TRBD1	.	TGCAGTGCTAGAGATCCCCCGGGACAGGGGTTAAGGAGCGAGACCCAGTACTTC	CSARDPPGQGLRSETQYF
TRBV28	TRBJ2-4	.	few	TGTGCCAGCAGTTCATTTCAGGGGGGGAGAAACATTCAGTACTTC	CASSSFQGGRNIQYF
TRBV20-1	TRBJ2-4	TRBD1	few	TGCAGTGCTGACTCCATCGACAGGGCTGCCAAAAACATTCAGTACTTC	CSADSIDRAAKNIQYF
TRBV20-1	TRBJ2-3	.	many	TGCAGTCAAGGGTTGGGGGGGGCTAGCACAGATACGCAGTATTTT	CSQGLGGASTDTQYF
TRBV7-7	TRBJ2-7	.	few	TGTGCTAGCAGCCCTGTGGGAGGGGACACCTACGAGCAGTACTTC	CASSPVGGDTYEQYF
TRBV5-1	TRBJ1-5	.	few	TGCGCCAGCAGCTCCGACGGGGGTAGCAATCAGCCCCAGCATTTT	CASSSDGGSNQPQHF
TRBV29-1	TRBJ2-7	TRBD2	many	TGCAGCGCCACCGGGGGAACTAGCGGAACCTACGAGCAGTACTTC	CSATGGTSGTYEQYF
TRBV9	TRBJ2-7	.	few	TGTGCCAGCAGCGTAGACACACCCGGTTACGAGCAGTACTTC	CASSVDTPGYEQYF
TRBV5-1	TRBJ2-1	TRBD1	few	TGCGCCAGCAGCTTGGACTGGGACAGGCACAATGAGCAGTTCTTC	CASSLDWDRHNEQFF
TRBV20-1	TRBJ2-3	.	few	TGCAGTGCGTCAGAGGGTGTGGATACGCAGTATTTT	CSASEGVDTQYF
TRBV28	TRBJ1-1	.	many	TGTGCCAGCAGTTTGATCTCCACTGAAGCTTTCTTT	CASSLISTEAFF
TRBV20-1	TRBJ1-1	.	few	TGCAGTGCTAGAGAGAAGCAGAACACTGAAGCTTTCTTT	CSAREKQNTEAFF
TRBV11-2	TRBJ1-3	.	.	TGTGCCAGCAGCTTAGAAAACTCTGGAAACACCATATATTTT	CASSLENSGNTIYF
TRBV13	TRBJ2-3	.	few	TGTGCCAGCAGCTTAGAACTAGCAACAGATACGCAGTATTTT	CASSLELATDTQYF
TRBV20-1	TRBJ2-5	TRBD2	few	TGCAGTGCTAGAGATCCGACTAGCGGGATCCAGGGGGAGACCCAGTACTTC	CSARDPTSGIQGETQYF
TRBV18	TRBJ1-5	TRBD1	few	TGTGCCAGCTCACAAGACAGGGGCCCTAGCAATCAGCCCCAGCATTTT	CASSQDRGPSNQPQHF
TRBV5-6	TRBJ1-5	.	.	TGTGCCAGCAGCCCCCGGGACGGGCAGCCCCAGCATTTT	CASSPRDGQPQHF
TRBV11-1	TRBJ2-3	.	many	TGTGCCAGCAGCCCGCCGGGTAGCCTCAGCACAGATACGCAGTATTTT	CASSPPGSLSTDTQYF
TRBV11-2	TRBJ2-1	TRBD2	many	TGTGCCAGCAGCTCCCTTAGCGGGAGCTCCTACAATGAGCAGTTCTTC	CASSSLSGSSYNEQFF
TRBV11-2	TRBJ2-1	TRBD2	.	TGTGCCAGCAGCTTATTGGGGGCGGGAGGTCCCAATGAGCAGTTCTTC	CASSLLGAGGPNEQFF
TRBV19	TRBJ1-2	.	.	TGTGCCAGTAGTATGTGGGACGGCTACACCTTC	CASSMWDGYTF
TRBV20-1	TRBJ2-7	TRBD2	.	TGCAGTGCTAGTTACCCCAAGGGACTAGCGGGAGAGTCCTACGAGCAGTACTTC	CSASYPKGLAGESYEQYF
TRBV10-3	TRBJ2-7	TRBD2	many	TGTGCCATCGGCGGGGGGATCCTAGCGGGAGCTGTAACGACCTACGAGCAGTACTTC	CAIGGGILAGAVTTYEQYF
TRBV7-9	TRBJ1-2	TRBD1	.	TGTGCCAGCAGCCCCAATACAGGGGTGAGCTATGGCTACACCTTC	CASSPNTGVSYGYTF
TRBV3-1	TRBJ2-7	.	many	TGTGCCAGCAGCCAAGATCAGCGGTCCTACGAGCAGTACTTC	CASSQDQRSYEQYF
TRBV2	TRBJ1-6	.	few	TGTGCCAGCAGTGAACTACAGGAAAGTTCACCCCTCCACTTT	CASSELQESSPLHF